One sample yielded the 13 T cell receptor beta chains listed below, sequenced in a study of blood T cell repertoires in COVID-19. Produced via immunoSEQ multiplex PCR; TCRdb's table is partial and in-frame only. The sample has 180,000 or so clones, around four fifths seen once. Sequenced sample: PBMCs or T cells enriched from blood (not recorded which). These receptors originate from a woman aged 45-60 years in a cohort exposed to, infected with or recovered from COVID-19 (not recorded which).

This chain uses TRBV29-1 with TRBJ2-7; no definite D call. Germline values: CDR1 SQVTM, CDR2 ANQGSEA. This CDR3 is 13 amino acids long. Trimming took off 4 bases at V and 2 bases at J, with 12 bases between the two ends. DNA of the CDR3: TGCAGCGTTGTAACAGTTGGGCCCTACGAGCAGTACTTC. Translation: CSVVTVGPYEQYF.

The chain combines TRBV9 with TRBJ2-1; maybe TRBD2 (6 bases). Germline CDR1 is SGDLS and CDR2 is YYNGEE. The CDR3 consists of 15 residues. Trimming shortened V by 3 bases and J by 6 bases, and 16 bases separated the two germline ends. DNA of the CDR3: TGTGCCAGCAGCGCGGGATTAGCGGTGGCCAATGAGCAGTTCTTC. This translates into CASSAGLAVANEQFF.

This chain links TRBV2 with TRBJ1-1, with TRBD1 as a possible D gene (6 bases). The CDR3 runs 13 residues. Looked up from germline, CDR1 is SNHLY and CDR2 is FYNNEI. The V end was cut by 7 bases, the J end by 1 base, with 10 bases between. The CDR3 sequence is CASNYRENTEAFF. DNA of the CDR3: TGTGCCAGCAACTACAGGGAGAACACTGAAGCTTTCTTT.

CDR3 in amino acids: CSAPRRDSYNEQFF. The CDR3 nucleotides read TGCAGCGCCCCCCGCAGGGACTCCTACAATGAGCAGTTCTTC. The rearrangement links TRBV29-1 to TRBJ2-1, with D possibly matching TRBD1 (5 bases). CDR1 and CDR2 (germline): SQVTM, ANQGSEA. The CDR3 runs 14 residues. Trimming took 7 bases from V and 0 from J, leaving 13 bases between them.

The chain recombines TRBV11-2 with TRBJ2-1, with a possible D match to TRBD1 (5 bases). The CDR3 spans 12 residues. V lost 2 bases to trimming and J lost 6 bases, with 5 bases between them. CDR1 SGHAT and CDR2 FQNNGV come from the germline V gene. CDR3 coding DNA: TGTGCCAGCAGCTTACAGGGCAATGAGCAGTTCTTC. Translation gives CASSLQGNEQFF.

In its sample, this clone was seen many times. The CDR3 DNA follows: TGTGCCAGCAGCCCCAGGGAGGCAGCAGATACGCAGTATTTT. Translation: CASSPREAADTQYF. This chain joins TRBV27 and TRBJ2-3; D is perhaps TRBD2 (6 bases). CDR3 size: 14 residues. V was pared by 6 bases and J by 4 bases, with 14 bases between. Germline V CDR1 and CDR2: MNHEY, SMNVEV (reference sequence).

The rearrangement uses TRBV6-5 and TRBJ1-2; 9 nucleotides line up with TRBD1. This CDR3 spans 15 amino acids. Losses at the gene ends were 6 bases for V and 4 bases for J; bases not matched to a gene: 9. Germline CDR1 MNHEY, CDR2 SVGAGI. CDR3 protein: CASRTRDRALYGYTF. The CDR3 region has the DNA TGTGCCAGCAGAACACGGGACAGGGCCCTCTATGGCTACACCTTC.

In its sample, this clone was seen once. This sequence joins TRBV9 and TRBJ2-7, with no clear D. Trimming left V 0 bases short and J 2 bases short, with 6 bases between. This CDR3 has 13 residues. Germline V gene lookup returns CDR1 SGDLS and CDR2 YYNGEE. The CDR3 loop is CASSVDGTYEQYF. The CDR3 DNA follows: TGTGCCAGCAGCGTAGACGGTACCTACGAGCAGTACTTC.

The genes are TRBV18 and TRBJ1-3; D gene uncertain. The CDR3 contains 13 residues. V lost 8 bases and J lost 0, with 8 bases in between. Germline loops: CDR1 KGHSH, CDR2 LQKENI. The CDR3: CASPGSSGNTIYF. DNA for the CDR3: TGTGCCAGCCCCGGTAGCTCTGGAAACACCATATATTTT.

The CDR3 is CASSLGGVGEKLFF. The CDR3 DNA sequence: TGTGCCAGCAGTTTAGGGGGGGTGGGTGAAAAACTGTTTTTT. The rearrangement uses TRBV28 and TRBJ1-4; D may be TRBD1 (5 bases). V shed 2 bases and J shed 7 bases, with 11 bases lying between them. The germline CDR1 and CDR2 sequences are MDHEN and SYDVKM. CDR3 length equals 14 residues.

The CDR3 nucleotides read TGCGCCAGCAGCTTTAGCGGGGGGGAGACCCAGTACTTC. Its protein is CASSFSGGETQYF. The V gene is TRBV5-1, the J gene TRBJ2-5, with 10 nucleotides matching TRBD2. The V segment lost 2 bases and the J segment 5 bases; nucleotides outside the gene matches: 0. Germline values: CDR1 SGHRS, CDR2 YFSETQ. The CDR3 has 13 amino acids.

J is TRBJ2-4 and V is TRBV19; 13 positions match TRBD2. J was trimmed by 3 bases and V by 4 bases; bases with no gene match: 12. This CDR3 contains 19 residues. Germline values: CDR1 LNHDA, CDR2 SQIVND (reference sequence). The CDR3 is CASSTRTSGGPWGKNIQYF. In DNA form, the CDR3 reads TGTGCCAGTAGTACCCGGACTAGCGGGGGTCCTTGGGGCAAAAACATTCAGTACTTC.

V usage is TRBV15 and J usage is TRBJ1-6, with TRBD1 as a possible D gene (6 bases). Germline CDR1 LNHNV, CDR2 YYDKDF (reference sequence). V lost 0 bases and J lost 5, with 14 bases in between. The CDR3 is 17 residues long. DNA of the CDR3: TGTGCCACCAGCAGAGACAGGGGTGCCAATAATAATTCACCCCTCCACTTT. This gives the protein CATSRDRGANNNSPLHF.